Below, one T cell receptor beta chain is given with its context. This clonotype was seen ten or more times. Base quality data are lacking; no much larger clone is found one base away. This sample is part of a study of T cells after yellow fever vaccination (dated by TCRdb to between 2018 and 2021). In the study overall: Staining for CD3, CD45RA, CCR7 and CD95 was used to sort memory subsets (EM, EMRA, CM and Tscm) on a BD FACS Aria III. Libraries from fractions with low cell numbers were prepared with the SMART-Seq v4 Ultra Low Input RNA kit. To follow T-cell clones before and after both primary and booster YFV17D yellow fever vaccination, bulk TCR alpha and beta repertoires underwent longitudinal sequencing. Two healthy male donors, one aged 18 to 30 and one aged 30 to 40 years, were included in the cohort. Bulk PBMC replicates and cell subsets were isolated from blood drawn at multiple timepoints before and after both primary and secondary immunization. Sorting of memory subsets took place on days 0, 15 and 45 and at 18 months after primary vaccination, as well as on days 0, 15 and 45 after the 30-year booster.

There are 14 amino acids in the CDR3, from cysteine to phenylalanine inclusive. The entry retains the CDR3 DNA only, 42 bases that are in frame from base 1. For CDR1 and CDR2, the germline V gene lists MDHEN and SYDVKM. V loses 7 bases, J loses 4 bases, and the germline ends lie 16 bases apart. TCR cDNA was synthesized by 5'RACE template switching, through which a universal primer site and unique molecular identifiers were introduced. cDNA synthesis was primed from both the TCR alpha and TCR beta constant segments. Libraries were amplified in two PCR steps, with sample barcodes and sequencing adapters added in the second step. Sequencing of libraries was performed on Illumina HiSeq 2500 (2x100 bp) or NovaSeq (2x150 bp). Turning to the authors' computational methods: MIGEC was used to demultiplex reads and collapse the reads into UMI consensus sequences, and MiXCR was used for V(D)J alignment. Clonotypes responding to the vaccine were identified with edgeR on replicate PBMC samples, with the criteria of FDR below 0.01 and a log2 fold change above 5 up to day 15. Each bulk clonotype received a CD4 or CD8 identity based on whether the sequenced CD4 or CD8 repertoire contained that clonotype at higher abundance. To estimate the distribution of each clone across memory phenotypes, clonotype frequencies in memory subsets were weighted by FACS-sorted cell numbers. TCRdb reworked the public reads: Q25 trimming with fastp, MiXCR clone assembly, productive beta chains retained. Every CDR3 protein is listed once, alongside the most common genes and DNA of its rows. The V and J calls and clone size come from TCRdb's table, not from the authors' own analysis. The sample table records about 22,000 distinct CDR3 sequences; approximately 5.2% of these occur just once. Of the sample, around 20% is held by the ten largest clones.

What the research found in general, with its limitations: The secondary T-cell response was weaker than the primary response but faster, peaking on day 5 instead of day 15. Most clones expanded after primary vaccination were re-detected after the booster (96% of CD4 and about 88% of CD8), suggesting broad memory maintenance. In the sorted memory subsets on day 0, nearly all vaccine-responding clonotypes were below the level of detection. FACS-sorted repertoires could contain abundant contaminating clonotypes from the bulk population, so computational filtering was required. Because only a couple of donors were included in the study, the extent to which the findings can be generalized is limited. A small share of clonotypes was detected in both CD4 and CD8 compartments, with the overlap likely arising from convergent recombination.

In light of the paper, this sample's treatment or condition label describes: live attenuated yellow fever vaccine strain. A standard Ficoll-Paque protocol was used to isolate PBMCs from peripheral blood. For sorted memory subsets, RNA extraction was done with the RNeasy Micro Kit. Sequencing used PBMCs, either bulk or a sorted T-cell subset (CD4+, CD8+, memory, or dextramer-sorted; not recorded which), obtained more than 35 days after the first yellow fever vaccination. In this chain, TRBV28 is recombined with TRBJ1-1; the D gene is possibly TRBD1, with 5 bases matching. This receptor was obtained from a man younger than 35 who received the YFV17D yellow fever vaccine. For the CDR3, the sequence is CASTTPGYGTEAFF. Here is the DNA: TGTGCCAGCACCACGCCAGGGTACGGCACTGAAGCTTTCTTT. Supplemented by the reference TRBV28 and TRBJ1-1 proteins around the CDR3, the complete variable domain is DVKVTQSSRYLVKRTGEKVFLECVQDMDHENMFWYRQDPGLGLRLIYFSYDVKMKEKGDIPEGYSVSREKKERFSLILESASTNQTSMYLCASTTPGYGTEAFFGQGTRLTVV.